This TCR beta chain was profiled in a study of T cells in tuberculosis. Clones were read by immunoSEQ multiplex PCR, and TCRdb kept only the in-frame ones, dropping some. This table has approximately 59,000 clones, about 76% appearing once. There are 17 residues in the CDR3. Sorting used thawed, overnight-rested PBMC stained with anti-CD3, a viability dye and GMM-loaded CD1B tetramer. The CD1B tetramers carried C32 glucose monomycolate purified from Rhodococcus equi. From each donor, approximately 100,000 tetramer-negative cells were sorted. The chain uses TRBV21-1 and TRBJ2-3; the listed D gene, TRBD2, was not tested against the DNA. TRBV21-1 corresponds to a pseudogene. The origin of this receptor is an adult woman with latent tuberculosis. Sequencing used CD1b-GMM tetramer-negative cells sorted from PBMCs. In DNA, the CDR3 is TGTGCCAGCCTTATAAGGGAGCGGGAGGTTCGGACAGATACGCAGTATTTT. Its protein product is CASLIREREVRTDTQYF.